The sequence of this T cell receptor (beta chain) was determined in a study of human T cells and chemical hapten exposure. About the research overall: Patch tests applied 0.01% DPC to the upper back, read at 6 days. Broader study findings: Higher patch test scores went with higher counts of PT1 expanded TCRs.

Per the study methods: Samples contained a median of 95,638 TCRs, with a range of 23,224 to 690,600. One entry per CDR3 protein, called by TCRdb with MiXCR from the RACE reads. The V and J calls, along with clone size, are taken from TCRdb and not from the paper's own processing. This sample has some 90,000 distinct CDR3 sequences, with 11% found just once. Specified time point: patch test 3, about 24 weeks after DPC sensitization. Regarding treatment: therapeutic diphenylcyclopropenone sensitization with weekly scalp DPC. Many counts were recorded for this clonotype. The target antigen is unknown. CDR3 length equals 12 residues. Germline V lookup: CDR1 DFQATT, CDR2 SNEGSKA (reference sequence). With 5 bases clipped from V and 7 bases from J, the junction kept 7 bases outside the gene matches.

The receptor was isolated from a woman between 25 and 40 years old with alopecia areata. Some clones in this sample may be carry-over from other donors' samples. The genes are TRBV20-1 and TRBJ2-7; TRBD1 matches at 8 bases. This sample comprised whole blood, obtained in connection with sensitization to the hapten diphenylcyclopropenone (DPC). This CDR3 is CSALDRVWEQYV. The CDR3 DNA reads as TGCAGTGCTTTGGACAGGGTTTGGGAGCAGTACGTC.